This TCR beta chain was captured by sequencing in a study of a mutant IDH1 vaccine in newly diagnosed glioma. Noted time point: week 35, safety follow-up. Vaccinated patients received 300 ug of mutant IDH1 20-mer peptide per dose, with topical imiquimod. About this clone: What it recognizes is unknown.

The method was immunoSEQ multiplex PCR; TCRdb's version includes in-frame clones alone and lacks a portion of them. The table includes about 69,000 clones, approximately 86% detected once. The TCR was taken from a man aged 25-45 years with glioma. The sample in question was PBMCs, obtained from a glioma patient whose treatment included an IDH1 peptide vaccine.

The CDR3 DNA sequence: TGCGCCAGCAGCCGCGGGACAGGAAGAAGGACAGATACGCAGTATTTT. It translates to CASSRGTGRRTDTQYF. The gene calls are TRBV10-1 and TRBJ2-3; 8 bases match TRBD1. V was clipped by 6 bases and J by 3 bases; unmatched bases: 11. The V gene's germline CDR1 is WNHNN and CDR2 SYGVQD (reference sequence). The CDR3 totals 16 residues.